This entry concerns a single T cell receptor beta chain. Source study methods: For nucleated cells, counts were estimated from reference gene primer amplification. Using immunoSEQ multiplex PCR, the repertoire was profiled, and TCRdb retains in-frame clones only, with some absent. That table supplies the V and J calls and clone size; D and trimming were determined from the DNA. The repertoire includes 150,000 to 200,000 clones, about 80% of them detected once, and about 6.9% sits in the top ten. Germline CDR1 is MNHEY and CDR2 is SVGAGI. Trimming pared 5 bases from V and 1 base from J, leaving 14 bases between. This CDR3 contains 15 residues. This specimen comes from a study of blood T cell repertoires in COVID-19. The overall study: Specimens from acute and convalescent COVID-19 originated in the United States, Italy and Spain. From T cells, B-cell-depleted T cells, or PBMCs came the material, which was cDNA or gDNA.

The sample consisted of peripheral blood. This clonotype originated in a human donor with acute or convalescent COVID-19. The donor label of this sample is uncertain. V usage is TRBV6-5 and J usage is TRBJ1-1, with D possibly TRBD1 on 5 matching bases. Written as DNA, the CDR3 is TGTGCCAGCAGTACAGCCGGGACTGCGAACACTGAAGCTTTCTTT. Amino acid sequence: CASSTAGTANTEAFF.